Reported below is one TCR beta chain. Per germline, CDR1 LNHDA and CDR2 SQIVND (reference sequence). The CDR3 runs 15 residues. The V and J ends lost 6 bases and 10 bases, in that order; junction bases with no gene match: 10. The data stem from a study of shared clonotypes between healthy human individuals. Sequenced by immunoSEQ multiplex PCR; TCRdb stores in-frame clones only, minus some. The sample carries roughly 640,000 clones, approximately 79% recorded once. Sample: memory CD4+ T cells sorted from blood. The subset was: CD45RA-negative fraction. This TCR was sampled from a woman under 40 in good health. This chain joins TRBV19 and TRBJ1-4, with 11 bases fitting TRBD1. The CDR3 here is CASSPPGTGGRKLFF. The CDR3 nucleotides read TGTGCCAGTAGCCCCCCCGGGACAGGGGGTAGAAAACTGTTTTTT.